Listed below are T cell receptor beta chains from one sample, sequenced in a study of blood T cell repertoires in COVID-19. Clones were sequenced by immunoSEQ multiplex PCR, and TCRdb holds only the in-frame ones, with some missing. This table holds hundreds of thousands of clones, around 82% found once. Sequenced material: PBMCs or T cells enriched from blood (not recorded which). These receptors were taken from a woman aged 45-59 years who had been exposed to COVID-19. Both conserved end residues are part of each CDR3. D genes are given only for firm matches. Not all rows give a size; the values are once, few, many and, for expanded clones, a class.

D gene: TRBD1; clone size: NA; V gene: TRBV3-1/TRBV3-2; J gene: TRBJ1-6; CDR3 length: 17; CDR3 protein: CASSPRQGSSYNSPLHF; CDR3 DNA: TGTGCCAGCAGCCCCCGACAGGGGAGCTCCTATAATTCACCCCTCCACTTT
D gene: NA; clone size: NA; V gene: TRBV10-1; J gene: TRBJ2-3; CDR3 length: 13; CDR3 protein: CASSESLRRTQYF; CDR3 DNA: TGCGCCAGCAGTGAGTCGCTGCGGAGGACGCAGTATTTT
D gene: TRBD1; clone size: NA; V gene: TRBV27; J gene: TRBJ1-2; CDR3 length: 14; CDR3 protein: CASSRQGANYGYTF; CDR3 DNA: TGTGCCAGCAGCCGACAGGGGGCGAACTATGGCTACACCTTC
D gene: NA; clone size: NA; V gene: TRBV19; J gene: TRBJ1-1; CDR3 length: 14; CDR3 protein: CASSVTTANTEAFF; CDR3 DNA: TGTGCCAGTAGTGTTACGACAGCTAACACTGAAGCTTTCTTT
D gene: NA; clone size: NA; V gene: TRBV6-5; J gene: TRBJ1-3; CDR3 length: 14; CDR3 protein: CASSDTVSGNTIYF; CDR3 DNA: TGTGCCAGCAGCGACACGGTCTCTGGAAACACCATATATTTT
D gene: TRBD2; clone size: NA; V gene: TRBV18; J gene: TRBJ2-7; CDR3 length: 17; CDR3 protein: CASSPLGGGPIGNEQYF; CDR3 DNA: TGTGCCAGCTCACCGTTGGGCGGGGGGCCGATAGGAAACGAGCAGTACTTC
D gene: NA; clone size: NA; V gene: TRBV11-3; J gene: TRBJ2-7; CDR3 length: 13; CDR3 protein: CASSLDREAEQYF; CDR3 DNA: TGTGCCAGCAGCTTAGATCGAGAGGCCGAGCAGTACTTC
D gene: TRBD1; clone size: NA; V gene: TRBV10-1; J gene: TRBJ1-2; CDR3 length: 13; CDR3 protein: CASSRGQNYGYTF; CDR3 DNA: TGCGCCAGCAGTCGGGGACAGAACTATGGCTACACCTTC
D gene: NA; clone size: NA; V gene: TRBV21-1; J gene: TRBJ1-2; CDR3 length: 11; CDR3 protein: CASAAGARYTF; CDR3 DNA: TGTGCCAGCGCAGCAGGGGCGCGCTACACCTTC
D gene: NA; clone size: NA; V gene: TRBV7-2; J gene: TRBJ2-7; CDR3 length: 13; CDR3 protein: CASSFTKTYEQYF; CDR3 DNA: TGTGCCAGCAGCTTTACTAAGACGTACGAGCAGTACTTC
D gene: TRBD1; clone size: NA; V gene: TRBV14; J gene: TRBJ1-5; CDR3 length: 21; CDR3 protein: CASSQPGTGVAVVLSNQPQHF; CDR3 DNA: TGTGCCAGCAGCCAACCCGGGACAGGGGTGGCGGTCGTCCTGTCCAATCAGCCCCAGCATTTT
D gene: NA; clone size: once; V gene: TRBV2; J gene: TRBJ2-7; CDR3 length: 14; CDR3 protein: CASSEDSAWDEQYF; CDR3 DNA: TGTGCCAGCAGCGAGGACAGCGCCTGGGATGAGCAGTACTTC
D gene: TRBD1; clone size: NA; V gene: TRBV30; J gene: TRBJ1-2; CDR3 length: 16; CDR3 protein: CAWRAGGTGVINGYTF; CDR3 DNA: TGTGCCTGGAGGGCAGGGGGGACAGGGGTAATCAATGGCTACACCTTC
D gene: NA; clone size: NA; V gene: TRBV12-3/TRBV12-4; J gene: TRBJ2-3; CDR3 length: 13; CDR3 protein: CASTSPSTDTQYF; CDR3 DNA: TGTGCCAGCACCTCTCCGAGCACAGATACGCAGTATTTT
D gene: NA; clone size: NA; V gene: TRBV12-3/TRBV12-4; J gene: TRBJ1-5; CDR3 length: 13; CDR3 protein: CASSRQPVQPQHF; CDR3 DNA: TGTGCCAGCAGTCGACAGCCTGTCCAGCCCCAGCATTTT
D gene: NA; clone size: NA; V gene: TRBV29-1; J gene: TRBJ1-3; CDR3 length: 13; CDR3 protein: CSVGGQLGNTIYF; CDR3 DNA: TGCAGCGTTGGTGGGCAGCTAGGAAACACCATATATTTT
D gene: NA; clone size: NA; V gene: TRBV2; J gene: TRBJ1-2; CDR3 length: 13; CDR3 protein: CASSEWAGYGYTF; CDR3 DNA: TGTGCCAGCAGTGAATGGGCCGGCTATGGCTACACCTTC
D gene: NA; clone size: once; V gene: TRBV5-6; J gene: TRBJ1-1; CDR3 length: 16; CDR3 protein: CASSLFVEAGATEAFF; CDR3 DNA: TGTGCCAGCAGCTTGTTCGTGGAGGCGGGGGCCACTGAAGCTTTCTTT
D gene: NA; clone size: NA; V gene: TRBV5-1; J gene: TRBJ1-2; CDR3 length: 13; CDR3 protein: CASSLGSNYGYTF; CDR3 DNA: TGCGCCAGCAGCTTGGGGAGCAACTATGGCTACACCTTC
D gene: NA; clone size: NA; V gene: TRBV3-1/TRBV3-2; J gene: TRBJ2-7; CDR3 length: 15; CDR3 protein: CASSQGLQSIYEQYF; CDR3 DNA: TGTGCCAGCAGCCAAGGACTCCAATCCATCTACGAGCAGTACTTC
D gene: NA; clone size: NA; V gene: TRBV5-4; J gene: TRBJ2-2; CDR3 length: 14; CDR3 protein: CASSRPRGTGELFF; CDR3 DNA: TGTGCCAGCAGCCGCCCTAGGGGCACCGGGGAGCTGTTTTTT
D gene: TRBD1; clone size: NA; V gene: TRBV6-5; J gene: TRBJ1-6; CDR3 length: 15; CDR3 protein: CASSLIQGDNSPLHF; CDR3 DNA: TGTGCCAGCAGTCTTATACAGGGGGATAATTCACCCCTCCACTTT
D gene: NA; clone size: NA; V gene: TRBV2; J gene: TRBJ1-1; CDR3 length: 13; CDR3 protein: CASTSARNTEAFF; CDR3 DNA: TGTGCCAGCACCTCCGCGAGGAACACTGAAGCTTTCTTT
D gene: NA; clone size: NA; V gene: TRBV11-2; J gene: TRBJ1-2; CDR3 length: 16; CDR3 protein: CASRRRGAVGGYGYTF; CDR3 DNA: TGTGCCAGCAGACGACGGGGGGCCGTAGGAGGCTATGGCTACACCTTC
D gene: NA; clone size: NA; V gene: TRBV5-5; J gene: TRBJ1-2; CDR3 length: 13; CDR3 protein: CASSSLRFEGYTF; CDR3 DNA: TGTGCCAGCAGCTCCCTTCGGTTTGAGGGCTACACCTTC
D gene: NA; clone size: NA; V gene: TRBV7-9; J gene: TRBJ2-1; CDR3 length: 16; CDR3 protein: CASSLDGIFSYNEQFF; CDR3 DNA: TGTGCCAGCAGCTTAGATGGCATCTTCTCCTACAATGAGCAGTTCTTC
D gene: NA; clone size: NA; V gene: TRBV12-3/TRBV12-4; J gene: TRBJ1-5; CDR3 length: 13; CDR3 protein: CASTGRVGQPQHF; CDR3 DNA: TGTGCCAGCACGGGCAGGGTAGGACAGCCCCAGCATTTT
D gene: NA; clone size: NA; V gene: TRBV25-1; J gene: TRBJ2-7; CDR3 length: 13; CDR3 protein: CASSVRDSYEQYF; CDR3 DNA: TGTGCCAGCAGTGTCCGGGACTCTTACGAGCAGTACTTC
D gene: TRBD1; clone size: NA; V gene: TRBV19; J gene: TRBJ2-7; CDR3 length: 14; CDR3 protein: CASSIRDRRNEQYF; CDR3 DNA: TGTGCCAGTAGTATACGGGACAGGAGAAACGAGCAGTACTTC
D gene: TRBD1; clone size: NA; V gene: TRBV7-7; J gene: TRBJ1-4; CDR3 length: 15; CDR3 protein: CASSLGQGTNEKLFF; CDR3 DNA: TGTGCCAGCAGCTTAGGACAGGGCACTAATGAAAAACTGTTTTTT
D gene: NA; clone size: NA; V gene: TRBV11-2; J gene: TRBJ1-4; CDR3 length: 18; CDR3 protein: CASSLDRQGPALSEKLFF; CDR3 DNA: TGTGCCAGCAGCTTAGATCGGCAGGGGCCCGCTTTAAGTGAAAAACTGTTTTTT
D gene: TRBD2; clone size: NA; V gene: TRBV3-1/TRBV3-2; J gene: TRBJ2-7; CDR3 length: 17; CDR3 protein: CASSPLGGGGALGEQYF; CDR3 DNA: TGTGCCAGCAGCCCCTTAGGTGGCGGGGGGGCCCTTGGCGAGCAGTACTTC
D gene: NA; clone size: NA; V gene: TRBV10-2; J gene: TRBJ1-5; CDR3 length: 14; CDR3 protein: CASWGGSDNQPQHF; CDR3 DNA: TGCGCCAGCTGGGGCGGGAGTGATAATCAGCCCCAGCATTTT
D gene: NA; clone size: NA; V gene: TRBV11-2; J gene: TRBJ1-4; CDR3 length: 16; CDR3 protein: CASSLEGGVPGEKLFF; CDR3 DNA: TGTGCCAGCAGCTTAGAAGGAGGGGTCCCGGGTGAAAAACTGTTTTTT
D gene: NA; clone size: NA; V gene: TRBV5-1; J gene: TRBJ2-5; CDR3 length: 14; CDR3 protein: CASSLGQTQETQYF; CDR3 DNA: TGCGCCAGCAGCTTGGGACAGACCCAAGAGACCCAGTACTTC
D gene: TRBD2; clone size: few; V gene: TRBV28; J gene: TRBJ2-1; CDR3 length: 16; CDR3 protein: CASSLSLGISGTEQFF; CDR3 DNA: TGTGCCAGCAGTTTATCCCTAGGAATTAGCGGGACTGAGCAGTTCTTC
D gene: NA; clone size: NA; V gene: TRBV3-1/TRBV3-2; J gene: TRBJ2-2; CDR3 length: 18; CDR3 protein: CASSPDPGGHANTGELFF; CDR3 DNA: TGTGCCAGCAGCCCAGACCCAGGGGGGCATGCGAACACCGGGGAGCTGTTTTTT
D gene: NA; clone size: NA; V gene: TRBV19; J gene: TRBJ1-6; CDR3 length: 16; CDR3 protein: CASSMGAGINNSPLHF; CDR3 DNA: TGTGCCAGTAGTATGGGGGCCGGCATTAATAATTCACCCCTCCACTTT
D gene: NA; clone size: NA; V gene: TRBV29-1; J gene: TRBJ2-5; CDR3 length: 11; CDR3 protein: CSVGLIETQYF; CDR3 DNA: TGCAGCGTTGGACTGATAGAGACCCAGTACTTC
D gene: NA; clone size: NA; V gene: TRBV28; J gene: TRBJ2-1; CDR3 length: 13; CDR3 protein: CASSSTTTNEQFF; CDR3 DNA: TGTGCCAGCAGTTCAACTACCACCAATGAGCAGTTCTTC
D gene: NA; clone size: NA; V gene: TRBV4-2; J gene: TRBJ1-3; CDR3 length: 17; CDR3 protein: CASSQEGLGEAGNTIYF; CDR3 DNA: TGTGCCAGCAGCCAAGAAGGTCTAGGGGAGGCGGGAAACACCATATATTTT
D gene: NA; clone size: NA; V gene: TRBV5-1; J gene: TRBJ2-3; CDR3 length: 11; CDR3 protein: CASSSAVGRYF; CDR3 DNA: TGCGCCAGCAGTTCTGCCGTCGGGAGGTATTTT
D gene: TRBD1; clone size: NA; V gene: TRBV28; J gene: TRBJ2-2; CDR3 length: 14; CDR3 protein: CAIGDRQQTGELFF; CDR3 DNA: TGTGCCATTGGGGACAGGCAACAAACCGGGGAGCTGTTTTTT
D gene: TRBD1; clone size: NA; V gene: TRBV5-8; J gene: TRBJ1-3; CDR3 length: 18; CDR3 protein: CASSLAGTGINSGNTIYF; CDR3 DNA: TGTGCCAGCAGCTTGGCCGGGACAGGAATAAACTCTGGAAACACCATATATTTT
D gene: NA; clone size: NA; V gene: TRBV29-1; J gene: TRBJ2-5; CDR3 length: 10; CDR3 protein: CSVSQETQYF; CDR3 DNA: TGCAGCGTTTCACAAGAGACCCAGTACTTC
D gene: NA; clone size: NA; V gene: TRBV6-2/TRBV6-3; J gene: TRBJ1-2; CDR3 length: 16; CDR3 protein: CASSYKQGFVDYGYTF; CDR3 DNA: TGTGCCAGCAGTTACAAGCAGGGATTCGTGGACTATGGCTACACCTTC
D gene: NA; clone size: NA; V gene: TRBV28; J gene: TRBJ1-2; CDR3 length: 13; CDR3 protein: CASSATGGYGYTF; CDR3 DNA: TGTGCCAGCAGCGCGACAGGAGGATATGGCTACACCTTC
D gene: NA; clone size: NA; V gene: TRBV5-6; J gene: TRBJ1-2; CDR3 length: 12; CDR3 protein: CASSGPGNGYTF; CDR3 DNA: TGTGCCAGCAGTGGGCCAGGGAATGGCTACACCTTC
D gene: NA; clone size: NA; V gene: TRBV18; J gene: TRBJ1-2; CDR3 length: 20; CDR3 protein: CASSPWTRAAADRPVYGYTF; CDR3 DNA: TGTGCCAGCTCCCCCTGGACTAGAGCGGCAGCCGACCGTCCGGTATATGGCTACACCTTC
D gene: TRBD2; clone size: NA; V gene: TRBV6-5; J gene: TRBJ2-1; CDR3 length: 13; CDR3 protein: CASRLSGGNEQFF; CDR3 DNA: TGTGCCAGCAGGCTTTCGGGGGGTAATGAGCAGTTCTTC
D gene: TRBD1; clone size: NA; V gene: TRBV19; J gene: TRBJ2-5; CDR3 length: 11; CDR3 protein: CATHRGETQYF; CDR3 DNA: TGTGCCACACACAGGGGGGAGACCCAGTACTTC
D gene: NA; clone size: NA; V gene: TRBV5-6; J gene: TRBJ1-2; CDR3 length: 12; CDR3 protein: CASSLPNSGYTF; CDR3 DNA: TGTGCCAGCAGCCTCCCCAACTCTGGCTACACCTTC
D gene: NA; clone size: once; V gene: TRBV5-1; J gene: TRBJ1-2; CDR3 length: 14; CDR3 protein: CASSLADPQVGYTF; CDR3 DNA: TGCGCCAGCAGCTTGGCAGACCCTCAGGTTGGCTACACCTTC
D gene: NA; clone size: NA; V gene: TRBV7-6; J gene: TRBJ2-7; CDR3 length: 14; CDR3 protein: CASSLAPSSYEQYF; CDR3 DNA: TGTGCCAGCAGCTTAGCGCCGAGCTCCTACGAGCAGTACTTC
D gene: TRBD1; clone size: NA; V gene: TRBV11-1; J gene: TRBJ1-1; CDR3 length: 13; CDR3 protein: CASSLLQGVSAFF; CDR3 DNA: TGTGCCAGCAGCTTACTACAGGGGGTATCCGCTTTCTTT
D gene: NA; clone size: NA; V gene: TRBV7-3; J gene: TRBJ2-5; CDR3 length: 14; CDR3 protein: CASSSSRGLETQYF; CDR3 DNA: TGTGCCAGCAGCTCAAGTCGGGGGTTGGAGACCCAGTACTTC
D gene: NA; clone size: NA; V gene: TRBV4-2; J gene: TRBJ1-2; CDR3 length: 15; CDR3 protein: CASSQDRADTYGYTF; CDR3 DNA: TGTGCCAGCAGCCAAGATCGAGCAGACACCTATGGCTACACCTTC
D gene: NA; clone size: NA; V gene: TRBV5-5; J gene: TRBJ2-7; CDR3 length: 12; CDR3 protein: CASSLTVYEQYF; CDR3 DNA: TGTGCCAGCAGCCTGACAGTCTACGAGCAGTACTTC
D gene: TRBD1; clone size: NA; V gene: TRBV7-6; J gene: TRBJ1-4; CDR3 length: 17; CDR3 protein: CASSLRPPKGADEKLFF; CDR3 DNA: TGTGCCAGCAGCTTACGACCCCCCAAGGGGGCGGATGAAAAACTGTTTTTT